This TCR beta chain was found in a study of CD8+CD57+ T cells in acquired aplastic anemia. Across the whole study: Sorted CD4+ and CD8+ cell DNA averaged around 3.3 ug.

The sequenced patients had an expansion of CD8+CD57+ cells seen by flow cytometry. In regard to this clonotype: The antigen is unknown.

General study points: In CD8+ cells, Simpson's diversity showed no significant difference between patients and controls. It was found that fewer than 35 CD8+ CDR3 sequences were shared between patients and controls.

The V and J ends lost 8 bases and 3 bases, in that order; junction bases with no gene match: 11. Germline V gives CDR1 SGHVS, CDR2 FNYEAQ. This CDR3 is 16 amino acids long. TCR beta VDJ and CDR3 profiling used genomic DNA as template. MiXCR, run by TCRdb on the reads, gives a single entry per CDR3 protein. The table has roughly 290,000 distinct CDR3 sequences, approximately 57% seen once. The V and J genes are TRBV7-6 and TRBJ2-2; 8 nucleotides agree with TRBD1. The sequence came from a human donor with aplastic anemia. The source material was sorted CD4+, CD8+, or CD8+CD57+ T cells (not recorded which) from PBMCs. The CDR3 DNA is TGTGCCAGCGGTCTTAGTCAGGGGGCCGACACCGGGGAGCTGTTTTTT. Protein: CASGLSQGADTGELFF.